This TCR beta chain is drawn from a study of T cell responses to AZD1222 COVID-19 vaccine. Generated by immunoSEQ multiplex PCR, the TCRdb table keeps only in-frame clones and is missing some. The repertoire holds 100,000 to 150,000 clones, around 87% seen once, with less than 11% in the top ten. Trimming took off 2 bases at V and 9 bases at J, with 11 bases between the two ends. Germline V lookup: CDR1 SGHDN, CDR2 FVKESK. The CDR3 covers 13 residues. This rearrangement joins TRBV14 to TRBJ2-1; D is undetermined. This sequence originates from an adult in good health. Source: peripheral blood, taken on day 0 of AZD1222 vaccination. The CDR3 here is CASSQLEVSEQFF. The CDR3 nucleotides are TGTGCCAGCAGCCAACTTGAGGTCAGTGAGCAGTTCTTC.